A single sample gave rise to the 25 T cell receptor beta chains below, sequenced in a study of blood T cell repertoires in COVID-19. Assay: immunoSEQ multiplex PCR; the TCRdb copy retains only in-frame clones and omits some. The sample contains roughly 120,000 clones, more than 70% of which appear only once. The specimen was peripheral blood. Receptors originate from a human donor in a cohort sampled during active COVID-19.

CDR3 sequence reads: CASSEQDFTGELFF. In DNA form, the CDR3 reads TGTGCCAGCAGTGAACAGGATTTCACCGGGGAGCTGTTTTTT. This chain links TRBV2 with TRBJ2-2; D uncertain. V lost 2 bases, J lost 4 bases, and 8 bases lay in between. Germline-derived CDR1 and CDR2 are SNHLY and FYNNEI. CDR3 length: 14 amino acids.

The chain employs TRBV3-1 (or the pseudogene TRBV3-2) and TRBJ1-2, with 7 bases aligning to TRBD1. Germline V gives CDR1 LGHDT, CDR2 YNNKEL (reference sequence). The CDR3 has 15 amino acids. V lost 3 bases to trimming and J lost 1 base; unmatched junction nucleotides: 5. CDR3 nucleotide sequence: TGTGCCAGCAGCCACCGGACAGGTGATAACTATGGCTACACCTTC. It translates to CASSHRTGDNYGYTF.

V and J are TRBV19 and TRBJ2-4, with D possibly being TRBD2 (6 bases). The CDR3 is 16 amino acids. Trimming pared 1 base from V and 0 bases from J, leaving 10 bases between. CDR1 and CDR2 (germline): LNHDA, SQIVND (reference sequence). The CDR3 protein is CASSIVTAGAKNIQYF. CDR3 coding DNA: TGTGCCAGTAGTATAGTCACAGCGGGAGCCAAAAACATTCAGTACTTC.

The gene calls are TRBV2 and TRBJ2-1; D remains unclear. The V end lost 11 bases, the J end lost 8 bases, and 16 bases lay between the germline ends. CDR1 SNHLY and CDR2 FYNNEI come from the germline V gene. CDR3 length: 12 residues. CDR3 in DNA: TGTGCCGGAGAGCATATCGCAGATGAGCAGTTCTTC. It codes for CAGEHIADEQFF.

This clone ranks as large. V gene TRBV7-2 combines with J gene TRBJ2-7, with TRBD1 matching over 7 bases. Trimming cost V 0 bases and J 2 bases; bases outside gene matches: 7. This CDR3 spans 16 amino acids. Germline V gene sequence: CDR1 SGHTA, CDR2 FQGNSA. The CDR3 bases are TGTGCCAGCAGCTTAGCAGCCGGGACAGTGCCCTACGAGCAGTACTTC. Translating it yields CASSLAAGTVPYEQYF.

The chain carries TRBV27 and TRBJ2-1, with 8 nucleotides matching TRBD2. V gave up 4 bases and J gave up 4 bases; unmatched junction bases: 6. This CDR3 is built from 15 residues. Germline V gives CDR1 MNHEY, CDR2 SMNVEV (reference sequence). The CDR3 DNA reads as TGTGCCAGCAGTTCAAGCGGGAGTTTTTACAATGAGCAGTTCTTC. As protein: CASSSSGSFYNEQFF.

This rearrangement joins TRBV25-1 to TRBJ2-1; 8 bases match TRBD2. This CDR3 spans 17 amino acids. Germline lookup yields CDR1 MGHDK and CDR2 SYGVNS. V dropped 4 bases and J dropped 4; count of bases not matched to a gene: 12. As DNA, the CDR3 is TGTGCCAGCAGTGTGACAAGAACTAGCGGAGGTTACAATGAGCAGTTCTTC. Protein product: CASSVTRTSGGYNEQFF.

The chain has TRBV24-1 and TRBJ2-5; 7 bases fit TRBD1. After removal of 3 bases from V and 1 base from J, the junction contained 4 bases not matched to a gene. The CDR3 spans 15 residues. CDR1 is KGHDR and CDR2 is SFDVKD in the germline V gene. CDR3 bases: TGTGCCACCAGTGATGCTCGGACAGGCCAAGAGACCCAGTACTTC. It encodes CATSDARTGQETQYF.

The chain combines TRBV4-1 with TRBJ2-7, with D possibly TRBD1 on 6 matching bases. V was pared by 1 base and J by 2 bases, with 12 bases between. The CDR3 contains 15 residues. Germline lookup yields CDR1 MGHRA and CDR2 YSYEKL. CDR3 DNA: TGCGCCAGCAGCCAAGGTACACAGGGCCCCTACGAGCAGTACTTC. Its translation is CASSQGTQGPYEQYF.

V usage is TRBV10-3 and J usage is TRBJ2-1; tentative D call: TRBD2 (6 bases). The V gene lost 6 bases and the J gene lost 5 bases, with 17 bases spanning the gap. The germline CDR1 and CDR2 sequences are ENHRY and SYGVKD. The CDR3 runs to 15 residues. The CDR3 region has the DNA TGTGCCATCAGGAAGGAGACTAGTCGGCACAATGAGCAGTTCTTC. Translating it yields CAIRKETSRHNEQFF.

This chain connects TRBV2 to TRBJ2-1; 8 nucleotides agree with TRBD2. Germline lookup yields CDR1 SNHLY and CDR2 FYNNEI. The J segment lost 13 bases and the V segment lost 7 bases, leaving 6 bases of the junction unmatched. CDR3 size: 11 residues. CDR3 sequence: CASTGGPTQFF. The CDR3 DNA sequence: TGTGCCAGCACGGGGGGGCCAACCCAGTTCTTC.

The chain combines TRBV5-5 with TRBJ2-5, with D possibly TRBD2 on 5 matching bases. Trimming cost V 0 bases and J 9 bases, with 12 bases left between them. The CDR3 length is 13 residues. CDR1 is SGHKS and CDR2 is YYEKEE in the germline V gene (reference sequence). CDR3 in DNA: TGTGCCAGCAGCTTGGAAACGGTCGGGGCCCAGTACTTC. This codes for CASSLETVGAQYF.

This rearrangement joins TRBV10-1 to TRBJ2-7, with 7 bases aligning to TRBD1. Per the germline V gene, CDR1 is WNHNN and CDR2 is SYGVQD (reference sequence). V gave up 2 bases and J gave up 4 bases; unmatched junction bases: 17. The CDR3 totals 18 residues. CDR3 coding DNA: TGCGCCAGCAGTGAGATATTTTATTTACAGGACAGGCTGTACGAGCAGTACTTC. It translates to CASSEIFYLQDRLYEQYF.

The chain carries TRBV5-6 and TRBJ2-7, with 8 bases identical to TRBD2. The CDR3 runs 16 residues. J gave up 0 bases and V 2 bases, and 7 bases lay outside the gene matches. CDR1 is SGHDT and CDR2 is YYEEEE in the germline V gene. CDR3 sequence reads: CASSFSGTRSSYEQYF. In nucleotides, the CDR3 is TGTGCCAGCAGCTTCTCCGGGACTAGGAGCTCCTACGAGCAGTACTTC.

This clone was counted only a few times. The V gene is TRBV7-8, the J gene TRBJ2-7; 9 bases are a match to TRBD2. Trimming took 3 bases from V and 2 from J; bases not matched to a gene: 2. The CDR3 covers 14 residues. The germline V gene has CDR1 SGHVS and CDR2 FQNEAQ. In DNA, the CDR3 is TGTGCCAGCAGCTTGTTAGCGGGAGCCTACGAGCAGTACTTC. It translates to CASSLLAGAYEQYF.

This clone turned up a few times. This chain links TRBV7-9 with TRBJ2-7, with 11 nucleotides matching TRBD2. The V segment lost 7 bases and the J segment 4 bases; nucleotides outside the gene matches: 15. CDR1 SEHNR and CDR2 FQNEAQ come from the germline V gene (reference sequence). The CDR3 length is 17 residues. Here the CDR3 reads CASTGATGLAVHYEQYF. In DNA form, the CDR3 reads TGTGCCAGCACGGGGGCTACGGGACTAGCGGTTCATTACGAGCAGTACTTC. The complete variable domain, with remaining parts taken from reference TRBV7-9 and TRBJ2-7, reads DTGVSQNPRHKITKRGQNVTFRCDPISEHNRLYWYRQTLGQGPEFLTYFQNEAQLEKSRLLSDRFSAERPKGSFSTLEIQRTEQGDSAMYLCASTGATGLAVHYEQYFGPGTRLTVT.

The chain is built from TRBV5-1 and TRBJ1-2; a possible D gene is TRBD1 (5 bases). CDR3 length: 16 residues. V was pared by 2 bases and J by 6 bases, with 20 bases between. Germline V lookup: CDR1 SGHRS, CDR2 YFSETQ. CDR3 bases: TGCGCCAGCAGCTTACTGAACTCCAGGGTAGCAAATGGCTACACCTTC. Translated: CASSLLNSRVANGYTF.

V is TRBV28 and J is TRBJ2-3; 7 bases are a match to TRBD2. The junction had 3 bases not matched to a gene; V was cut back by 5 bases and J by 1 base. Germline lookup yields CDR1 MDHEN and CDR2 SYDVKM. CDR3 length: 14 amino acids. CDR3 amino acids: CASSQRGGTDTQYF. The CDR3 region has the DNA TGTGCCAGCAGTCAACGGGGGGGCACAGATACGCAGTATTTT.

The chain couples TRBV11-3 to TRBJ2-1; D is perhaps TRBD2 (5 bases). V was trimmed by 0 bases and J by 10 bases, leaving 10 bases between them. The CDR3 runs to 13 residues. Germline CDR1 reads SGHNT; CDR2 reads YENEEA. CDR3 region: CASSLDLQREQFF. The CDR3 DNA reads TGTGCCAGCAGCTTAGATCTCCAGCGGGAGCAGTTCTTC.

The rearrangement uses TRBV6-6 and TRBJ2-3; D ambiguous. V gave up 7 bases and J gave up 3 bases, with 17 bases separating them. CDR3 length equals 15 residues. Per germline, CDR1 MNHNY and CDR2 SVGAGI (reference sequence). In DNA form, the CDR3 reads TGTGCCAGCATCGACTCCCTGACTGATACAGATACGCAGTATTTT. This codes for CASIDSLTDTDTQYF.

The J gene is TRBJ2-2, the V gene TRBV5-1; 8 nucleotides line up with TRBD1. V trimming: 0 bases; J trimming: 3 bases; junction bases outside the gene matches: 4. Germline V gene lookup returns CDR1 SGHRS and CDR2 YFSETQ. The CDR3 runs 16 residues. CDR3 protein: CASSLGGTGHTGELFF. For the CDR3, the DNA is TGCGCCAGCAGCTTGGGTGGGACAGGCCACACCGGGGAGCTGTTTTTT. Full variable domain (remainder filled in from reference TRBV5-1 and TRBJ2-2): KAGVTQTPRYLIKTRGQQVTLSCSPISGHRSVSWYQQTPGQGLQFLFEYFSETQRNKGNFPGRFSGRQFSNSRSEMNVSTLELGDSALYLCASSLGGTGHTGELFFGEGSRLTVL.

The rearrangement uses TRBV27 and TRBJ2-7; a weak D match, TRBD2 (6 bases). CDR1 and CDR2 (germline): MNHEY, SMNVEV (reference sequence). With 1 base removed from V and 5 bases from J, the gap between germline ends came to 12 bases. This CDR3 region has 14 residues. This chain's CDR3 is CASSLFRRGDEQYF. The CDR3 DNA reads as TGTGCCAGCAGTTTATTTAGGAGGGGCGACGAGCAGTACTTC.

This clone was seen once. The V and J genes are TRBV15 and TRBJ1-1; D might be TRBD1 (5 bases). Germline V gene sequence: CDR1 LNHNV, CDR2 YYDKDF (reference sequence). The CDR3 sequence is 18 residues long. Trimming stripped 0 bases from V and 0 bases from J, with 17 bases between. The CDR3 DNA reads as TGTGCCACCAGCAGAGACCGAGGACATTTTCCTATGAACACTGAAGCTTTCTTT. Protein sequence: CATSRDRGHFPMNTEAFF.

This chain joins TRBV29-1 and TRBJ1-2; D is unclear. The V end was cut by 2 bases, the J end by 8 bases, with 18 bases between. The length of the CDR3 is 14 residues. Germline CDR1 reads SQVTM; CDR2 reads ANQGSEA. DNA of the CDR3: TGCAGCGTTGAACGTATCAGATCCCTCATGGGCTACACCTTC. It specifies CSVERIRSLMGYTF.

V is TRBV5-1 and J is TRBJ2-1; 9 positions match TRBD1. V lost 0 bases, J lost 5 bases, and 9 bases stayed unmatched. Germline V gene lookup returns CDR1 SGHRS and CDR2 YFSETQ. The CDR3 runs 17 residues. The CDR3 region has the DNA TGCGCCAGCAGCTTGGCGAGCATGGGACAGGGTGACAATGAGCAGTTCTTC. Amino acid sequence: CASSLASMGQGDNEQFF.